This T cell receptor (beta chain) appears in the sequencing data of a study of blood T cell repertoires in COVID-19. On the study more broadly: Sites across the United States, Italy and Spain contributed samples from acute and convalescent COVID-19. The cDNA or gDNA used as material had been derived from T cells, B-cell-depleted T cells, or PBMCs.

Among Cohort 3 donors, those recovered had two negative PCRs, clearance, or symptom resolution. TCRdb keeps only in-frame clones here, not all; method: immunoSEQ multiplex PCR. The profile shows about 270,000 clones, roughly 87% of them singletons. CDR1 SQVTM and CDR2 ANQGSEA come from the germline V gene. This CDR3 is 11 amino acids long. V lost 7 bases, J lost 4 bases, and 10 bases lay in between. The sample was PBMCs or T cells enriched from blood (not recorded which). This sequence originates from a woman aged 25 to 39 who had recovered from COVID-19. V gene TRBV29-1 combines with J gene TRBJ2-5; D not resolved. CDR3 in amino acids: CSGSPSETQYF. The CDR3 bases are TGCAGCGGCAGTCCTTCAGAGACCCAGTACTTC. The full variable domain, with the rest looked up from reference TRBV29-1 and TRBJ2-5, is SAVISQKPSRDICQRGTSLTIQCQVDSQVTMMFWYRQQPGQSLTLIATANQGSEATYESGFVIDKFPISRPNLTFSTLTVSNMSPEDSSIYLCSGSPSETQYFGPGTRLLVL.